This TCR beta chain was profiled in a study of blood T cells in healthy people across ages. Study summary: Template-switching capture recovered about one barcoded beta molecule per two T cells.

The CDR3 spans 17 residues. V shed 0 bases and J shed 3 bases, with 15 bases lying between them. Looked up from germline, CDR1 is MGHRA and CDR2 is YSYEKL. Sample-barcoded 5' priming and a J-beta primer mix drove a second PCR of roughly 6 to 12 cycles. With 12 random nucleotides, a template-switch adaptor tagged each individual cDNA molecule. TCRdb re-called the 5' RACE reads with MiXCR, one entry per CDR3 protein. The data hold hundreds of thousands of distinct CDR3 sequences, with 56% observed a single time. The authors isolated at least 7 million PBMCs per sample. The chain uses TRBV4-1 and TRBJ1-5, with a tentative D call TRBD1 (5 bases). This receptor was taken from a middle-aged man in good health. The sample comprised blood. CDR3 nucleotides: TGCGCCAGCAGCCAAGATTATCCCGGGACCATCAATCAGCCCCAGCATTTT. Its protein product is CASSQDYPGTINQPQHF.